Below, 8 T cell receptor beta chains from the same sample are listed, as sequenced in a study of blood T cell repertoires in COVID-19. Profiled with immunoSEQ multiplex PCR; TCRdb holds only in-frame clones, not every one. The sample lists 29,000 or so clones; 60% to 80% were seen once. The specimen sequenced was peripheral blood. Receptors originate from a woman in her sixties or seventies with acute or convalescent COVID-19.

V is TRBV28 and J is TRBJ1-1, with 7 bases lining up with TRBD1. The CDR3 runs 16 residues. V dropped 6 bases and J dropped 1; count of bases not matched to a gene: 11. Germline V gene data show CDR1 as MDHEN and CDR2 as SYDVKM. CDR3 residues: CASSPLTGRGNTEAFF. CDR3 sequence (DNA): TGTGCCAGCAGCCCTCTGACAGGGCGGGGGAACACTGAAGCTTTCTTT.

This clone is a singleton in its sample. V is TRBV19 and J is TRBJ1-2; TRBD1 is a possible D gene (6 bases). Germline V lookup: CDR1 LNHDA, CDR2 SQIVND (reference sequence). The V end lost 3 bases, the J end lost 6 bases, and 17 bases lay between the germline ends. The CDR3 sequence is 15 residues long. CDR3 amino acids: CASSIGGSGPHGYTF. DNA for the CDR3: TGTGCCAGTAGTATTGGGGGCAGCGGACCCCATGGCTACACCTTC.

CDR3 loop: CASSLDRVKEAFF. CDR3 bases: TGTGCCAGCAGCCTGGACAGGGTAAAAGAAGCTTTCTTT. The chain combines TRBV7-2 with TRBJ1-1, with 8 nucleotides matching TRBD1. The ends lost 5 bases at V and 8 bases at J; junction bases unmatched: 7. CDR1 is SGHTA and CDR2 is FQGNSA in the germline V gene. The CDR3 extends over 13 amino acids.

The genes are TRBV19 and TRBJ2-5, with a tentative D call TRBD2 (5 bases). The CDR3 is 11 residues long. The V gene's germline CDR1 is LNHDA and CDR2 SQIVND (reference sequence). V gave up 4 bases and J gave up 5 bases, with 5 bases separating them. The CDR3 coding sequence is TGTGCCAGTAGTACGGGGGAGACCCAGTACTTC. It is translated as CASSTGETQYF. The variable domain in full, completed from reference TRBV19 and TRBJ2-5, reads DGGITQSPKYLFRKEGQNVTLSCEQNLNHDAMYWYRQDPGQGLRLIYYSQIVNDFQKGDIAEGYSVSREKKESFPLTVTSAQKNPTAFYLCASSTGETQYFGPGTRLLVL.

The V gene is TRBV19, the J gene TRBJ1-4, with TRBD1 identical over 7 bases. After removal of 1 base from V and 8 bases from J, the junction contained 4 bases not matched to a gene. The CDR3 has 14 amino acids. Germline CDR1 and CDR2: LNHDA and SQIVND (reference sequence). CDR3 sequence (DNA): TGTGCCAGTAGTATAGCGACAGGGATGGAAAAACTGTTTTTT. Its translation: CASSIATGMEKLFF.

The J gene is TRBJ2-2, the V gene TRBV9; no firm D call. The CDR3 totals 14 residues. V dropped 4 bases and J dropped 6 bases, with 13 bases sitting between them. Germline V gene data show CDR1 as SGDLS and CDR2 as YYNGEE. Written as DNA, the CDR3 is TGTGCCAGCAGCCCCGAAGTCGGTTCCGGGGAGCTGTTTTTT. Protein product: CASSPEVGSGELFF.

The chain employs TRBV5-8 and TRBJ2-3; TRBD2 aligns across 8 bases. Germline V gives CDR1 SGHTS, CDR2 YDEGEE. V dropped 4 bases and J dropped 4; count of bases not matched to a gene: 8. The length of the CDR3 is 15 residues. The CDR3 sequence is CASSALTAGADTQYF. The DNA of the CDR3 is TGTGCCAGCAGCGCACTAACAGCGGGAGCAGATACGCAGTATTTT.

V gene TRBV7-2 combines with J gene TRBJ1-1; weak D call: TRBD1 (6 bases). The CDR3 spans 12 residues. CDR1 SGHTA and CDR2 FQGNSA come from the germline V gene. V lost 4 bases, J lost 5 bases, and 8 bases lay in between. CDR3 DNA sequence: TGTGCCAGCAGCTCAGACAGGACTGAAGCTTTCTTT. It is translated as CASSSDRTEAFF.